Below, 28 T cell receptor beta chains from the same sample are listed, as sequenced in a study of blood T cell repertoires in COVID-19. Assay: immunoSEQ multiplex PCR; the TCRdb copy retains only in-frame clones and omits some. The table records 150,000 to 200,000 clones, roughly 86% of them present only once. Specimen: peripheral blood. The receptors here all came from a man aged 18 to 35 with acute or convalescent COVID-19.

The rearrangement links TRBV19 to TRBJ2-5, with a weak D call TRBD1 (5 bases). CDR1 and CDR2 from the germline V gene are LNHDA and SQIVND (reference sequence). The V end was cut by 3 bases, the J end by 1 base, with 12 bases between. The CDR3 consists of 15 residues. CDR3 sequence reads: CASSIMFTGQETQYF. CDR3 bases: TGTGCCAGTAGTATCATGTTCACAGGCCAAGAGACCCAGTACTTC.

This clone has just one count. The CDR3 spells CASSFLFSSSQYF. The CDR3 bases are TGTGCCAGCAGCTTTCTGTTTTCTTCGTCCCAGTACTTC. V gene TRBV7-6 combines with J gene TRBJ2-5; D uncertain. The V and J ends lost 3 bases and 9 bases respectively, with 14 bases between them. This CDR3 region has 13 residues. The V gene's germline CDR1 is SGHVS and CDR2 FNYEAQ.

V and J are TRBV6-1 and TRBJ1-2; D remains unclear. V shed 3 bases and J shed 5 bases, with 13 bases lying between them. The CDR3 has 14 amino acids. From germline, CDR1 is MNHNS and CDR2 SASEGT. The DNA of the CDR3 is TGTGCCAGCAGTGAGACTTCGGGGAAGTATGGCTACACCTTC. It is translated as CASSETSGKYGYTF.

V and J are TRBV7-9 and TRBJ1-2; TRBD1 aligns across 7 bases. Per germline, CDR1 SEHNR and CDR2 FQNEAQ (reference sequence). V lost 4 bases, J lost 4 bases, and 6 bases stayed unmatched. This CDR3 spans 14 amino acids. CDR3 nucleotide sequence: TGTGCCAGCAGCTCGGGACAGAACTTCTATGGCTACACCTTC. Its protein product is CASSSGQNFYGYTF.

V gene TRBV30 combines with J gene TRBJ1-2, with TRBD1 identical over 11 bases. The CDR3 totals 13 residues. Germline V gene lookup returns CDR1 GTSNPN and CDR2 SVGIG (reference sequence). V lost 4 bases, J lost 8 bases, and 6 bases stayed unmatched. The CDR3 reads CAWKGQGGSGYTF. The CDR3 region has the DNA TGTGCCTGGAAGGGACAGGGGGGGAGCGGCTACACCTTC.

For the CDR3, the DNA is TGTGCCAGCAGGGACGTAGGTGGGGGGATCTACGAGCAGTACTTC. Protein sequence: CASRDVGGGIYEQYF. The gene calls are TRBV6-5 and TRBJ2-7; D is possibly TRBD2 (6 bases). This CDR3 has 15 amino acids. Germline V gene sequence: CDR1 MNHEY, CDR2 SVGAGI. Trimming shortened V by 6 bases and J by 3 bases, and 18 bases separated the two germline ends.

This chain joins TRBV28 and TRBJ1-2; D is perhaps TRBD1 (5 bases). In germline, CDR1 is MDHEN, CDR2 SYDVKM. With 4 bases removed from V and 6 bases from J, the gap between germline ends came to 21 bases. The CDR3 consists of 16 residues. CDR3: CASSSPGPREKDGYTF. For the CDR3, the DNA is TGTGCCAGCAGTTCCCCAGGGCCCAGGGAAAAGGATGGCTACACCTTC.

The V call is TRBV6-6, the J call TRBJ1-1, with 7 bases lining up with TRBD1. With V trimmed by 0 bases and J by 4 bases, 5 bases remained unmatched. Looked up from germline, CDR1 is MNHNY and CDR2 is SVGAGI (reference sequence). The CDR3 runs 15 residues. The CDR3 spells CASSYSKGAGTEAFF. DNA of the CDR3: TGTGCCAGCAGTTACTCGAAGGGGGCGGGCACTGAAGCTTTCTTT.

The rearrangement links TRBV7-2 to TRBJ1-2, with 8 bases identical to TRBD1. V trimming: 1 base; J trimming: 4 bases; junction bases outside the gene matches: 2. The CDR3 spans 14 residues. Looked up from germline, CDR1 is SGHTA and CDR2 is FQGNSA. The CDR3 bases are TGTGCCAGCAGCTTAGGCGGGACAGGCTATGGCTACACCTTC. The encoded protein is CASSLGGTGYGYTF.

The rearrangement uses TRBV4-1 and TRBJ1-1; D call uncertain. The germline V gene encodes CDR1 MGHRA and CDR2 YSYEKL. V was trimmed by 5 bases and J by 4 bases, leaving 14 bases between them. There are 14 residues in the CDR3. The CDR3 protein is CASSGGSPGTEAFF. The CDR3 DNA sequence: TGCGCCAGCAGCGGAGGGTCTCCGGGCACTGAAGCTTTCTTT.

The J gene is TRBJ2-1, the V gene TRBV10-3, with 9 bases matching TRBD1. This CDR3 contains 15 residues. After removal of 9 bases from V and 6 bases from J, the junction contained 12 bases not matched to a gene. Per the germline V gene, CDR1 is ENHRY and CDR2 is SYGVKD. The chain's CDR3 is CAIRGQGRFTNEQFF. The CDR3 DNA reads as TGTGCCATTCGGGGACAGGGAAGGTTTACCAATGAGCAGTTCTTC.

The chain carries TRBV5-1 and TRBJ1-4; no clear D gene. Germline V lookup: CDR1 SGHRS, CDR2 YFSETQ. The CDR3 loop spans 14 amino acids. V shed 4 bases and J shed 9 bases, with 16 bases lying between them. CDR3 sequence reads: CASSPLWEDKKLFF. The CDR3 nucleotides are TGCGCCAGCAGCCCGCTTTGGGAGGATAAAAAACTGTTTTTT.

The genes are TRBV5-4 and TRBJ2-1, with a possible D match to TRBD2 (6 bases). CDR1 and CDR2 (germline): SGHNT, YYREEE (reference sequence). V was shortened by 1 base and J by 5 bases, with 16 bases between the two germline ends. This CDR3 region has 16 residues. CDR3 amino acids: CASSLIGGVRNNEQFF. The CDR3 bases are TGTGCCAGCAGCTTGATCGGCGGGGTCCGAAACAATGAGCAGTTCTTC.

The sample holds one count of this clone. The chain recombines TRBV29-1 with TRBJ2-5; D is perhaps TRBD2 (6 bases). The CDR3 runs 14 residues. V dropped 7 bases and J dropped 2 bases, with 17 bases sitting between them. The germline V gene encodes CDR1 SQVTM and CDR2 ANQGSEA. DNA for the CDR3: TGCAGCGGGGGGGAACTAGTCCCACAAGAGACCCAGTACTTC. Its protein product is CSGGELVPQETQYF.

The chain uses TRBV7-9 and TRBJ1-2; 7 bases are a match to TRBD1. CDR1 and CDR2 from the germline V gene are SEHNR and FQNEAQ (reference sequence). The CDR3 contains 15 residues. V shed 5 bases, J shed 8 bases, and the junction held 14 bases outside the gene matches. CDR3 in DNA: TGTGCCAGCAGCCCAAGAGGGGGCGTCTTTGTGGGCTACACCTTC. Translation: CASSPRGGVFVGYTF.

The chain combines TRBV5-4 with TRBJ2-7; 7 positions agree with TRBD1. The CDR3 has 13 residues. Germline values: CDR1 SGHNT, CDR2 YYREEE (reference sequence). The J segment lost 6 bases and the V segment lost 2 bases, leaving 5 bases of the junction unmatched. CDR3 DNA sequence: TGTGCCAGCAGCTTTAACAGGGGTCGCGAGCAGTACGTC. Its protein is CASSFNRGREQYV.

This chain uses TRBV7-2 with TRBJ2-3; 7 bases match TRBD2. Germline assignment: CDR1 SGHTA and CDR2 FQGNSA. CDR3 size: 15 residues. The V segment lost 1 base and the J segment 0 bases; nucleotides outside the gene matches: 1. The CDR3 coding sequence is TGTGCCAGCAGCTTAGAAGCGGGGAGCACAGATACGCAGTATTTT. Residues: CASSLEAGSTDTQYF.

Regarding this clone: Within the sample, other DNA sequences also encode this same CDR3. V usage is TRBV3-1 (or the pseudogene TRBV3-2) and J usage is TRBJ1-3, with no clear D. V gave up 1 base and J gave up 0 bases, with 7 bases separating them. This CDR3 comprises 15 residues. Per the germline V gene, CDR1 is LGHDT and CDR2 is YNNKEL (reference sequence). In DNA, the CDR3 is TGTGCCAGCAGCCAAGTTGGGAGCTCTGGAAACACCATATATTTT. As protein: CASSQVGSSGNTIYF.

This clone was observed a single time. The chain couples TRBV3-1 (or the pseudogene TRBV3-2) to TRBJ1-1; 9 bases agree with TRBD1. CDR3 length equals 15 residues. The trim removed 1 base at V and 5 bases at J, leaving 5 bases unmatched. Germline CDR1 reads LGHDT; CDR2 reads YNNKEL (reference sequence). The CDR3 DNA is TGTGCCAGCAGCCAAGGACAGGGGGTATGGACTGAAGCTTTCTTT. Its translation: CASSQGQGVWTEAFF.

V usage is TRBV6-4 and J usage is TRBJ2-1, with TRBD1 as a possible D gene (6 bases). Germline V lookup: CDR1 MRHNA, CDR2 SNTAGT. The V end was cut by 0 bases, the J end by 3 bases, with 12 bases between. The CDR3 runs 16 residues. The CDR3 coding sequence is TGTGCCAGCAGTGACTCGCCCGGGACAATCTACAATGAGCAGTTCTTC. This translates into CASSDSPGTIYNEQFF.

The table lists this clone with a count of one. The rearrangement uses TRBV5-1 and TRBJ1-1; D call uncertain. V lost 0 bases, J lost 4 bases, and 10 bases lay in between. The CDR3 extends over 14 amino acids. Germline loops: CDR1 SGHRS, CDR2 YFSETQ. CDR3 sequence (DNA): TGCGCCAGCAGCTTGGACGGGGTAGGCACTGAAGCTTTCTTT. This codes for CASSLDGVGTEAFF. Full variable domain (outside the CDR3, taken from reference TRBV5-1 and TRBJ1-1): KAGVTQTPRYLIKTRGQQVTLSCSPISGHRSVSWYQQTPGQGLQFLFEYFSETQRNKGNFPGRFSGRQFSNSRSEMNVSTLELGDSALYLCASSLDGVGTEAFFGQGTRLTVV.

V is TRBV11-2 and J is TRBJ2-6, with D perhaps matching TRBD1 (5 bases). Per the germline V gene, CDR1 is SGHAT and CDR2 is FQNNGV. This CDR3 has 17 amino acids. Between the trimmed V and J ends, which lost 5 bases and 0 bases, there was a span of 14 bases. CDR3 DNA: TGTGCCAGCAGCCACGAAGGGGAACACTCTGGGGCCAACGTCCTGACTTTC. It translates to CASSHEGEHSGANVLTF.

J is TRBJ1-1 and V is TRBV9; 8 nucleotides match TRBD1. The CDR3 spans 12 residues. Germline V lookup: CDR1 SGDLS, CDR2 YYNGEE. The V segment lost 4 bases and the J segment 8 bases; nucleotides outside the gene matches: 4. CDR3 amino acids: CASSPDRGEAFF. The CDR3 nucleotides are TGTGCCAGCAGCCCCGACAGGGGCGAAGCTTTCTTT.

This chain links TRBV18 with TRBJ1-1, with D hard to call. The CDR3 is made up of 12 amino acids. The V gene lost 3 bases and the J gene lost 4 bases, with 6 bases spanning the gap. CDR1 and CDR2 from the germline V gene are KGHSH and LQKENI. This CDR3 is CASSPRITEAFF. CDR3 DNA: TGTGCCAGCTCACCGCGGATCACTGAAGCTTTCTTT.

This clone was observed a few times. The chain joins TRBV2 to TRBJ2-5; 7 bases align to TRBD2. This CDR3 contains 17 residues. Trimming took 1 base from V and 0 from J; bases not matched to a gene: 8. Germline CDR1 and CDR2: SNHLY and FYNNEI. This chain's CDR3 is CASSEGGVAGYQETQYF. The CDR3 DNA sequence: TGTGCCAGCAGTGAAGGGGGGGTAGCGGGCTACCAAGAGACCCAGTACTTC.

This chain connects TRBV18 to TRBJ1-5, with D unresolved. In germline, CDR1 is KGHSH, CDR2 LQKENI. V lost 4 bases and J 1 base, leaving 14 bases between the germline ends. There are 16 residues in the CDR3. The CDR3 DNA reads TGTGCCAGCTCACTGCTGCCGGCAGCGAGCAATCAGCCCCAGCATTTT. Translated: CASSLLPAASNQPQHF. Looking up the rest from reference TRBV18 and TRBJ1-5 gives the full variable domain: NAGVMQNPRHLVRRRGQEARLRCSPMKGHSHVYWYRQLPEEGLKFMVYLQKENIIDESGMPKERFSAEFPKEGPSILRIQQVVRGDSAAYFCASSLLPAASNQPQHFGDGTRLSIL.

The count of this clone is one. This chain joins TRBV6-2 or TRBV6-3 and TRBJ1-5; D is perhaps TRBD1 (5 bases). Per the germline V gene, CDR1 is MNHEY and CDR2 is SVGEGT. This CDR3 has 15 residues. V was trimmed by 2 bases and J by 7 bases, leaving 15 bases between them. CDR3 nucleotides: TGTGCCAGCAGTTACACGGCAGGGTTCGGCCAGCCCCAGCATTTT. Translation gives CASSYTAGFGQPQHF.

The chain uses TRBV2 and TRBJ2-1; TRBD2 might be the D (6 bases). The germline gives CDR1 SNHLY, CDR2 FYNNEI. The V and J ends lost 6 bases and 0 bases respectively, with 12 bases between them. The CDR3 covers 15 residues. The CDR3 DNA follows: TGTGCCAGCAGGGTGGACGGGAGCTCCTACAATGAGCAGTTCTTC. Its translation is CASRVDGSSYNEQFF.